These T cell receptor beta chains were read from a single sample in a study of cytomegalovirus exposure and HLA in healthy donors. Libraries were prepared by immunoSEQ multiplex PCR; TCRdb keeps only in-frame clonotypes and omits some of them. Of around 260,000 clones detected, 90% appear once; the ten largest clones hold just over 3%. Sample: PBMCs. Source of these receptors: a woman in her twenties or thirties in good health and CMV-seronegative. Each CDR3 is given with its conserved first and last residue. Each record gives: clone size, D gene, J gene, V gene, CDR3 protein, CDR3 DNA. D genes are given only for firm matches. Clone size, where shown, is once, few, many, or a class for clones that have expanded.

clone size: .; D gene: .; J gene: TRBJ2-1; V gene: TRBV9; CDR3 protein: CASSVSGLFYNEQFF; CDR3 DNA: TGTGCCAGCAGCGTATCAGGGCTCTTTTACAATGAGCAGTTCTTC
clone size: .; D gene: TRBD2; J gene: TRBJ2-7; V gene: TRBV5-1; CDR3 protein: CASSTGTGTSGRARF; CDR3 DNA: TGCGCCAGCAGCACGGGAACCGGGACTAGCGGGAGGGCCCGCTTC
clone size: .; D gene: .; J gene: TRBJ2-2; V gene: TRBV15; CDR3 protein: CATSPWSGSNTGELFF; CDR3 DNA: TGTGCCACCAGCCCTTGGAGTGGGAGTAATACCGGGGAGCTGTTTTTT
clone size: .; D gene: .; J gene: TRBJ2-1; V gene: TRBV7-6; CDR3 protein: CASSLSSGLANEQFF; CDR3 DNA: TGTGCCAGCAGCTTGTCGTCGGGCCTAGCGAATGAGCAGTTCTTC
clone size: .; D gene: TRBD1; J gene: TRBJ1-5; V gene: TRBV7-2; CDR3 protein: CASSPFRTGGHQPQHF; CDR3 DNA: TGTGCCAGCAGCCCATTCAGGACAGGGGGCCATCAGCCCCAGCATTTT
clone size: .; D gene: .; J gene: TRBJ2-7; V gene: TRBV29-1; CDR3 protein: CSVILSTVASYEQYF; CDR3 DNA: TGCAGCGTTATACTCTCGACGGTGGCCTCCTACGAGCAGTACTTC
clone size: .; D gene: .; J gene: TRBJ1-5; V gene: TRBV23-1; CDR3 protein: CASSQSTGRNQPQHF; CDR3 DNA: TGCGCCAGCAGTCAATCGACGGGGCGGAATCAGCCCCAGCATTTT
clone size: .; D gene: .; J gene: TRBJ1-2; V gene: TRBV19; CDR3 protein: CASGKTGYYGYTF; CDR3 DNA: TGTGCCAGTGGTAAGACGGGATACTATGGCTACACCTTC
clone size: .; D gene: .; J gene: TRBJ2-5; V gene: TRBV6-5; CDR3 protein: CASSYPGALETQYF; CDR3 DNA: TGTGCCAGCAGTTACCCGGGGGCTCTGGAGACCCAGTACTTC
clone size: few; D gene: TRBD2; J gene: TRBJ2-2; V gene: TRBV7-2; CDR3 protein: CASSLVRAGNTGELFF; CDR3 DNA: TGTGCCAGCAGTTTGGTTAGAGCGGGAAACACCGGGGAGCTGTTTTTT
clone size: .; D gene: .; J gene: TRBJ2-7; V gene: TRBV6-5; CDR3 protein: CASRPTSKVFEQYF; CDR3 DNA: TGTGCCAGCAGGCCCACTAGCAAGGTCTTCGAGCAGTACTTC
clone size: .; D gene: TRBD1; J gene: TRBJ2-7; V gene: TRBV5-6; CDR3 protein: CASSFRSGGLYEQYF; CDR3 DNA: TGTGCCAGCAGCTTCAGGTCAGGGGGCCTCTACGAGCAGTACTTC
clone size: .; D gene: TRBD2; J gene: TRBJ2-3; V gene: TRBV11-1; CDR3 protein: CASSLVPGLAGADTQYF; CDR3 DNA: TGTGCCAGCAGCTTAGTCCCGGGACTAGCGGGAGCAGATACGCAGTATTTT
clone size: .; D gene: .; J gene: TRBJ2-2; V gene: TRBV4-1; CDR3 protein: CASSQDRKGNTGELFF; CDR3 DNA: TGCGCCAGCAGCCAAGATCGCAAGGGGAACACCGGGGAGCTGTTTTTT
clone size: .; D gene: .; J gene: TRBJ1-5; V gene: TRBV6-1; CDR3 protein: CASSVPGGGAGYQPQHF; CDR3 DNA: TGTGCCAGCAGTGTCCCTGGGGGGGGCGCGGGATATCAGCCCCAGCATTTT
clone size: .; D gene: .; J gene: TRBJ1-2; V gene: TRBV5-1; CDR3 protein: CASSSQFNYGYTF; CDR3 DNA: TGCGCCAGCAGCTCGCAATTTAACTATGGCTACACCTTC
clone size: .; D gene: TRBD2; J gene: TRBJ2-1; V gene: TRBV29-1; CDR3 protein: CSVAPSGRYNEQFF; CDR3 DNA: TGCAGCGTCGCCCCTAGCGGGAGATACAATGAGCAGTTCTTC
clone size: .; D gene: TRBD1; J gene: TRBJ1-4; V gene: TRBV25-1; CDR3 protein: CASRGGASEKLFF; CDR3 DNA: TGTGCCAGCAGAGGGGGCGCATCTGAAAAACTGTTTTTT
clone size: .; D gene: TRBD1; J gene: TRBJ1-1; V gene: TRBV6-5; CDR3 protein: CASSNPGQWAEAFF; CDR3 DNA: TGTGCCAGCAGTAATCCGGGACAGTGGGCTGAAGCTTTCTTT
clone size: few; D gene: .; J gene: TRBJ1-2; V gene: TRBV18; CDR3 protein: CASSPPGLLYGYTF; CDR3 DNA: TGTGCCAGCTCACCACCGGGGCTCCTCTATGGCTACACCTTC
clone size: .; D gene: TRBD1; J gene: TRBJ2-3; V gene: TRBV19; CDR3 protein: CASRFGTGSDTQYF; CDR3 DNA: TGTGCCAGCCGATTCGGGACAGGGTCAGATACGCAGTATTTT
clone size: .; D gene: .; J gene: TRBJ2-2; V gene: TRBV6-4; CDR3 protein: CASSSGDDTGELFF; CDR3 DNA: TGTGCCAGCAGTTCGGGGGACGACACCGGGGAGCTGTTTTTT
clone size: .; D gene: TRBD2; J gene: TRBJ2-1; V gene: TRBV11-3; CDR3 protein: CASSPRVAGGNEQFF; CDR3 DNA: TGTGCCAGCAGCCCTAGGGTAGCGGGAGGGAATGAGCAGTTCTTC
clone size: .; D gene: TRBD1; J gene: TRBJ2-4; V gene: TRBV2; CDR3 protein: CASKGQGLDIQYF; CDR3 DNA: TGTGCCAGCAAAGGACAGGGGTTGGACATTCAGTACTTC
clone size: .; D gene: TRBD1; J gene: TRBJ2-4; V gene: TRBV14; CDR3 protein: CASSQDQELYRGWLDIQYF; CDR3 DNA: TGTGCCAGCAGCCAAGATCAGGAGTTATACAGGGGGTGGTTGGACATTCAGTACTTC